This TCR beta chain was sequenced during a study of STAT5B mutations in CD4+ large granular lymphocyte leukemia. The CDR3 is made up of 14 amino acids. CDR1 SQVTM and CDR2 ANQGSEA come from the germline V gene. The germline V and J ends were trimmed by 0 bases and 6 bases, with 11 bases remaining between them. Method: immunoSEQ multiplex PCR; TCRdb's copy keeps in-frame clones and lacks some. In the table there are about 32,000 clones, just under 85% of which are singletons. The sequencing sample was made of CD4+ T cells from blood buffy coats. This chain connects TRBV29-1 to TRBJ2-2, with D unclear. The sequence derives from a human donor in good health. The CDR3 protein is CSVEDPGVPGELFF. In nucleotides, the CDR3 is TGCAGCGTTGAAGATCCCGGAGTACCCGGGGAGCTGTTTTTT.